What follows are 5 T cell receptor beta chains derived from one specimen sequenced in a study of control samples from healthy donors and cancer patients (dated by TCRdb to between 2020 and 2021). The receptor library was made with the immunoSEQ multiplex PCR assay. This immuneACCESS table, as held by TCRdb, lists in-frame sequences with V and J called but not all clones. Of the missing ones, under half trace to an unresolved V gene in checked studies; the others have no known cause. In this sample the table shows over 75,000 clones, 91% of which occur a single time. Approximately 14% of the sample rests with the top ten. Sequenced sample: blood. The origin of the receptors is a man aged 25-45 years in good health.

The chain couples TRBV12-3 or TRBV12-4 to TRBJ2-7; 10 nucleotides match TRBD1. The CDR3 runs 13 residues. V was pared by 6 bases and J by 3 bases, with 2 bases of the junction left unmatched. In DNA, the CDR3 is TGTGCCAGCAGCCGGACAGGGGGCTACGAGCAGTACTTC. Translating gives CASSRTGGYEQYF.

J is TRBJ2-3 and V is TRBV19, with 9 positions matching TRBD1. The length of the CDR3 is 14 residues. Germline-derived CDR1 and CDR2 are LNHDA and SQIVND (reference sequence). J gave up 3 bases and V 4 bases, and 2 bases lay outside the gene matches. The CDR3 region is CASSTGQGTDTQYF. DNA for the CDR3: TGTGCCAGTAGTACCGGACAGGGGACAGATACGCAGTATTTT.

The chain couples TRBV6-2 or TRBV6-3 to TRBJ1-6, with D possibly being TRBD1 (5 bases). The CDR3 loop spans 14 amino acids. The V gene's germline CDR1 is MNHEY and CDR2 SVGEGT. V lost 6 bases to trimming and J lost 5 bases, with 11 bases between them. This CDR3 is CASRYGTDNSPLHF. The CDR3 DNA is TGTGCCAGCAGGTACGGGACGGATAATTCACCCCTCCACTTT.

J is TRBJ2-1 and V is TRBV4-3, with TRBD1 identical over 7 bases. Germline loops: CDR1 LGHNA, CDR2 YSLEER. J was trimmed by 4 bases and V by 0 bases; bases with no gene match: 3. The CDR3 spans 15 residues. CDR3 amino acids: CASSQDPGQYNEQFF. CDR3 DNA: TGCGCCAGCAGCCAAGATCCGGGACAGTACAATGAGCAGTTCTTC.

The chain combines TRBV27 with TRBJ1-5, with 7 bases fitting TRBD1. Germline V lookup: CDR1 MNHEY, CDR2 SMNVEV (reference sequence). CDR3 length equals 20 residues. V was pared by 11 bases and J by 0 bases, with 25 bases of the junction left unmatched. The CDR3 reads CAVLREDRAAVRLSNQPQHF. For the CDR3, the DNA is TGTGCCGTCCTAAGGGAAGACAGGGCCGCCGTAAGGCTTAGCAATCAGCCCCAGCATTTT.